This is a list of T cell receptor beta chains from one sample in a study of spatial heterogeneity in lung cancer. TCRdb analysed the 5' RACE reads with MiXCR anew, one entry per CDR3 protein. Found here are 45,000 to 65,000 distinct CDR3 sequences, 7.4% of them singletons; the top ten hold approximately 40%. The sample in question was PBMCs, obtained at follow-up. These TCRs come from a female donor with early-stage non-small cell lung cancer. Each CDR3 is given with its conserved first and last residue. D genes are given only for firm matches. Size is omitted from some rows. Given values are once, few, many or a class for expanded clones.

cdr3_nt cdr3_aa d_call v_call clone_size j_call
TGCAGTGCCGGAGCTAGCGGGGTCTATGAGCAGTTCTTC CSAGASGVYEQFF TRBD2 TRBV20-1 many TRBJ2-1
TGTGCCAGCAGCTTAGAAGGACGGATCAATCAGCCCCAGCATTTT CASSLEGRINQPQHF . TRBV7-8 many TRBJ1-5
TGTGCCAGCAGTTGGCGGGGACTGGTCAATGAGCCCCAGCATTTT CASSWRGLVNEPQHF . TRBV27 many TRBJ1-5
TGTGCCAGCAGTCCCTTGAGATCTGGGGCCAACGTCCTGACTTTC CASSPLRSGANVLTF . TRBV27 many TRBJ2-6
TGTGCCAGCAGTGGGACAGGAGTCAGAACGGGCTACACCTTC CASSGTGVRTGYTF TRBD1 TRBV2 many TRBJ1-2
TGTGCCAGCAGCAACAGGGTCTACAATGAGCAGTTCTTC CASSNRVYNEQFF . TRBV13 few TRBJ2-1
TGTGCCAGCAGCGTAGGAGATTTGAGCTCTGGGGCCAACGTCCTGACTTTC CASSVGDLSSGANVLTF . TRBV9 few TRBJ2-6
TGTGCCAGCAGTTTTGCTAGCCACTATGGCTACACCTTC CASSFASHYGYTF . TRBV12-3/TRBV12-4 many TRBJ1-2
TGCAGTGCTAGAGAAGGGACTAGCGGCTCCTACGAGCAGTACTTC CSAREGTSGSYEQYF TRBD2 TRBV20-1 few TRBJ2-7
TGTGCCACCAGCAGAGATTACGGGGCGACCAAAAACATTCAGTACTTC CATSRDYGATKNIQYF . TRBV15 few TRBJ2-4
TGTGCCAGCAGCTTGGGACTAGCGGGGATCAATGAGCAGTTCTTC CASSLGLAGINEQFF TRBD2 TRBV7-9 few TRBJ2-1
TGCGCCAGCAGCTATGCAACTAATGAAAAACTGTTTTTT CASSYATNEKLFF . TRBV5-1 . TRBJ1-4
TGTGCCAGCAGTTCATTAGTGACGGGGGAGCTGTTTTTT CASSSLVTGELFF . TRBV28 few TRBJ2-2
TGTGCCTGGAGTGCTCGATGGGGTCGCTCTGGAAACACCATATATTTT CAWSARWGRSGNTIYF . TRBV30 many TRBJ1-3
TGTGCCTGGAGTGTACGTCTAGGAGGTGAGCAGTTCTTC CAWSVRLGGEQFF . TRBV30 . TRBJ2-1
TGTGCCAGCAGTGGCTGGGGGGACAGGGACGGAGAGACCCAGTACTTC CASSGWGDRDGETQYF TRBD1 TRBV25-1 once TRBJ2-5
TGTGCCAGCAGCTTAACCGCGCTCAAGGGGCAGTACTTC CASSLTALKGQYF . TRBV7-9 few TRBJ2-7
TGTGCCTGGAGTGTACAGTCCAATCAGCCCCAGCATTTT CAWSVQSNQPQHF . TRBV30 many TRBJ1-5
TGTGCCACTACTGAGACCTCCCGAGAGACCCAGTACTTC CATTETSRETQYF . TRBV5-4 . TRBJ2-5
TGTGCCAGCAGTTTCGGTATGAGTCAGCCCCAGCATTTT CASSFGMSQPQHF . TRBV12-3/TRBV12-4 . TRBJ1-5
TGTGCCAGCAGCGTGGGACTAGCGGGGGGCCTGGGCGAGCAGTACTTC CASSVGLAGGLGEQYF TRBD2 TRBV7-9 many TRBJ2-7
TGTGCCAGCAGTTTCTGGGCCCCGGCAGGGAGGGGCGGGGAGCTGTTTTTT CASSFWAPAGRGGELFF TRBD2 TRBV27 medium-sized TRBJ2-2
TGCGCCAGCAGCCAAGAGACAGGATTTCTAGTCTCCTATAATTCACCCCTCCACTTT CASSQETGFLVSYNSPLHF . TRBV4-3 many TRBJ1-6
TGCGCCAGCAGTTCCCGGGGGCCTCCCCAAGAGACCCAGTACTTC CASSSRGPPQETQYF . TRBV5-1 few TRBJ2-5
TGTGCCAGCAGCTCCAATCCACGAGCTAAACCGAACACCGGGGAGCTGTTTTTT CASSSNPRAKPNTGELFF . TRBV7-2 few TRBJ2-2
TGTGCCAGCAGAGACAATGAGCAGTTCTTC CASRDNEQFF . TRBV9 many TRBJ2-1
TGCGCCAGTTCTGCCAGGGGCTGGGGCACTGAAGCTTTCTTT CASSARGWGTEAFF . TRBV5-1 many TRBJ1-1